The clone carrying this T cell receptor beta chain is a singleton in its sample. The CDR3 runs 17 residues. Trimming left V 4 bases short and J 0 bases short, with 17 bases between. CDR1 is SGHRS, CDR2 YFSETQ, per germline. Clones were read by immunoSEQ multiplex PCR, and TCRdb kept only the in-frame ones, dropping some. The sample records nearly 250,000 clones, about 80% being singletons. The sample belongs to a study of blood T cell repertoires in COVID-19. The V gene is TRBV5-1, the J gene TRBJ2-1, with D possibly being TRBD2 (5 bases). Sequenced sample: peripheral blood. The TCR was taken from a woman aged 80 or older with acute or convalescent COVID-19. CDR3: CASSPFWSSSSYNEQFF. CDR3 in DNA: TGCGCCAGCAGCCCCTTCTGGTCTAGCAGCTCCTACAATGAGCAGTTCTTC.